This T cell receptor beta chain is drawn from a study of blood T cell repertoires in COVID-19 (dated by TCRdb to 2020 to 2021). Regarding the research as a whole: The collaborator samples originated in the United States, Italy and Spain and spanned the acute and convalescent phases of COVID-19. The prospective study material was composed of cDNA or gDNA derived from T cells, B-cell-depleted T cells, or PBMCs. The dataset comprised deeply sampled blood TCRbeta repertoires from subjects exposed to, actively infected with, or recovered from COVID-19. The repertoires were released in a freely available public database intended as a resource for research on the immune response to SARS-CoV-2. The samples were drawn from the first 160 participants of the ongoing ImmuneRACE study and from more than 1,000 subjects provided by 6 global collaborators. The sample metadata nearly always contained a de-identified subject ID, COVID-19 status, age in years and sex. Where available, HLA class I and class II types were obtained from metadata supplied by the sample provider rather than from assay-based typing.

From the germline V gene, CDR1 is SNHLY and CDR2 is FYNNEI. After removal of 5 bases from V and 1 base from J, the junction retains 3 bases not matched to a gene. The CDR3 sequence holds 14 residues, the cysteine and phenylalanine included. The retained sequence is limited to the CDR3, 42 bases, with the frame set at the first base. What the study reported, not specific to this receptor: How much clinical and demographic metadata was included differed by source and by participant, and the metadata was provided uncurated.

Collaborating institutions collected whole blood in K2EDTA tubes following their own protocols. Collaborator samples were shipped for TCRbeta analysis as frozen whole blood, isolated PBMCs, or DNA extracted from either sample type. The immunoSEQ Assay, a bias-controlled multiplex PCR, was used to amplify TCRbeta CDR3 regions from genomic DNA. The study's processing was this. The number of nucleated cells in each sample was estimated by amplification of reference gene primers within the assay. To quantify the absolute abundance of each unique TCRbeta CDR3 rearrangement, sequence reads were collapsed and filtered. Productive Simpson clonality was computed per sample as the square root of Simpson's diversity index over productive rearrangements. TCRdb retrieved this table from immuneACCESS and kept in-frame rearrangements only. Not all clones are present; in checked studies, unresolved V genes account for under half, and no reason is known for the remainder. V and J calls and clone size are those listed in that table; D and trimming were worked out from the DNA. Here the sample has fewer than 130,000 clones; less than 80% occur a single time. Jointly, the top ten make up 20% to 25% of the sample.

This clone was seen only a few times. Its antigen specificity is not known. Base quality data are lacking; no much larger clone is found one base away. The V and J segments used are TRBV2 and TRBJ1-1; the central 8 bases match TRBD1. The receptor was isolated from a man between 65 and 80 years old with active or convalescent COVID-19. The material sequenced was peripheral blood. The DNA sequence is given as TGTGCCAGCAGTCGACAGGGGACGAACACTGAAGCTTTCTTT. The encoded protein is CASSRQGTNTEAFF.